This TCR beta chain derives from a study of regulatory T cells in long-lasting Graves disease. The study's findings and limits: A limited number of samples was an acknowledged limitation. There were preferences for TRBV28, TRBJ1-2 and TRBJ2-5 in persistent disease.

Time point described: newly diagnosed GD, antithyroid drugs for less than 3 months. The TCR library was made from RNA that had been extracted from PBMCs in TRIzol. V was clipped by 4 bases and J by 4 bases, with 10 bases between them. Germline lookup yields CDR1 KGHDR and CDR2 SFDVKD. CDR3 size: 13 residues. This clonotype was observed at least ten times. Its antigen is not known. Arm-PCR with iRepertoire HTBI primers amplified the CDR3 regions for these TCR beta libraries. TCRdb processed the multiplex PCR reads anew with MiXCR; each CDR3 protein has one entry. Of about 470,000 distinct CDR3 sequences in the sample, around 14% were seen once. These data were also filed under a second study, of T cells in Graves' hyperthyroidism and ophthalmopathy. Per that study: Newly diagnosed hyperthyroidism patients aged 18 to 65 years had disease lasting under 2 months.

The source material was peripheral blood mononuclear cells (PBMCs), sampled at new diagnosis, from a patient treated with antithyroid drugs. V gene TRBV24-1 combines with J gene TRBJ2-7, with D tentatively TRBD1 (7 bases). The origin of this receptor is a woman aged 25-40 years with Graves disease. CDR3 sequence: CATSEGGQYEQYF. CDR3 coding DNA: TGTGCCACCAGTGAGGGGGGACAGTACGAGCAGTACTTC.